This T cell receptor beta chain originates from a study of T cell repertoires in cytomegalovirus infection. Study in general: CMV epitopes used comprised recently identified HLA-C-restricted ones and well-studied HLA-B-restricted ones. Public TCR beta signatures were indicative of both CMV infection and a matching HLA type.

V was shortened by 11 bases and J by 2 bases, with 17 bases between the two germline ends. The germline gives CDR1 SGHVS, CDR2 FQNEAQ. There are 14 residues in the CDR3. TCRdb itself ran the reads through MiXCR, one entry per CDR3 protein. The sample contains 600,000 to 700,000 distinct CDR3 sequences, about 33% of which appear only once. With regard to this clonotype: As yet, its antigen is unknown.

This sequence was found in a human donor in good health (CMV status not recorded). Some clones in this sample may be carry-over from other donors' samples. Sequencing used cultured PBMCs, obtained from culture after CMV antigen stimulation. The chain employs TRBV7-8 and TRBJ2-3; D could derive from TRBD1 or TRBD2 (5 bases each). CDR3 loop: CAGRTGTYTDTQYF. CDR3 coding DNA: TGTGCCGGCCGCACCGGGACCTACACAGATACGCAGTATTTT. Using reference TRBV7-8 and TRBJ2-3 for the parts outside the CDR3, the full variable domain is GAGVSQSPRYKVAKRGQDVALRCDPISGHVSLFWYQQALGQGPEFLTYFQNEAQLDKSGLPSDRFFAERPEGSVSTLKIQRTQQEDSAVYLCAGRTGTYTDTQYFGPGTRLTVL.